One sample yielded the 16 T cell receptor beta chains listed below, sequenced in a study of shared clonotypes between healthy human individuals. Sequencing used immunoSEQ multiplex PCR; TCRdb keeps in-frame clones, though not all of them. The sample gives over a million clones, 75% to 80% of which show up once; approximately 0.5% is in the top ten. Specimen: memory CD4+ T cells from PBMCs. Noted subset: CD45RA-negative fraction. Receptor source: a young man in good health. Some clones in this sample may be carry-over from other donors' samples.

CDR3 coding DNA: TGCAGCGTACTGGCGCAAAGGGACACTGAAGCTTTCTTT. Its protein product is CSVLAQRDTEAFF. The chain is built from TRBV29-1 and TRBJ1-1; no clear D. This CDR3 has 13 amino acids. V shed 6 bases and J shed 3 bases, with 14 bases lying between them. Germline CDR1 reads SQVTM; CDR2 reads ANQGSEA. Using reference TRBV29-1 and TRBJ1-1 for the parts outside the CDR3, the full variable domain is SAVISQKPSRDICQRGTSLTIQCQVDSQVTMMFWYRQQPGQSLTLIATANQGSEATYESGFVIDKFPISRPNLTFSTLTVSNMSPEDSSIYLCSVLAQRDTEAFFGQGTRLTVV.

The chain recombines TRBV10-1 with TRBJ1-4; possible D gene TRBD1, 6 bases. Germline values: CDR1 WNHNN, CDR2 SYGVQD (reference sequence). V dropped 8 bases and J dropped 5 bases, with 15 bases sitting between them. CDR3 length: 14 residues. The CDR3 nucleotides are TGCGCCAGCGGGACGGGGGGCGCGAATGAAAAACTGTTTTTT. Translated: CASGTGGANEKLFF.

The J gene is TRBJ1-1, the V gene TRBV5-1; no reliable D call. V lost 4 bases and J 0 bases, leaving 13 bases between the germline ends. The CDR3 consists of 15 residues. Germline V lookup: CDR1 SGHRS, CDR2 YFSETQ. This CDR3 is CASSDVDTMNTEAFF. Here the CDR3 DNA reads TGCGCCAGCAGCGACGTTGACACCATGAACACTGAAGCTTTCTTT.

The table lists this clone with a few counts. The J gene is TRBJ2-4, the V gene TRBV5-4; TRBD1 is a possible D gene (6 bases). The CDR3 length is 14 residues. Trimming removed 3 bases from V and 8 bases from J, with 15 bases in between. Germline values: CDR1 SGHNT, CDR2 YYREEE (reference sequence). Written as DNA, the CDR3 is TGTGCCAGCAGCTCTACACAGGGTAGCGACATTCAGTACTTC. This codes for CASSSTQGSDIQYF.

The chain employs TRBV2 and TRBJ1-3; D unresolved. V shed 4 bases and J shed 2 bases, with 15 bases lying between them. The V gene's germline CDR1 is SNHLY and CDR2 FYNNEI. CDR3 length: 16 amino acids. The CDR3 protein is CASSVYLAATGNTIYF. As DNA, the CDR3 is TGTGCCAGCAGTGTGTATCTCGCGGCCACTGGAAACACCATATATTTT.

This chain links TRBV9 with TRBJ2-7; D may be TRBD1 (5 bases). Germline CDR1 and CDR2: SGDLS and YYNGEE. Trimming stripped 7 bases from V and 3 bases from J, with 17 bases between. This CDR3 has 14 amino acids. The chain's CDR3 is CASGKGQGIYEQYF. CDR3 nucleotides: TGTGCCAGCGGGAAAGGACAAGGCATCTACGAGCAGTACTTC.

V usage is TRBV11-2 and J usage is TRBJ2-1; 9 bases match TRBD1. Germline-derived CDR1 and CDR2 are SGHAT and FQNNGV. The CDR3 length is 16 residues. The V gene end was trimmed by 7 bases and the J gene end by 6 bases; junction bases not matched to a gene: 13. CDR3 protein: CASTTKGTGIGNEQFF. In DNA, the CDR3 is TGTGCCAGCACCACAAAAGGGACAGGGATCGGCAATGAGCAGTTCTTC.

The rearrangement joins TRBV29-1 to TRBJ2-3, with TRBD1 as a possible D gene (5 bases). The CDR3 extends over 13 amino acids. V lost 4 bases and J lost 1, with 9 bases in between. Per the germline V gene, CDR1 is SQVTM and CDR2 is ANQGSEA. The CDR3 here is CSVAGRGTDTQYF. CDR3 bases: TGCAGCGTTGCCGGCAGGGGCACAGATACGCAGTATTTT.

J is TRBJ2-1 and V is TRBV10-3; the D gene could be TRBD1 or TRBD2 (5 bases each). Deletions cut 0 bases from V and 0 bases from J, with 9 bases between. The CDR3 is made up of 16 amino acids. Per the germline V gene, CDR1 is ENHRY and CDR2 is SYGVKD. CDR3 sequence reads: CAISESWDPSYNEQFF. In DNA form, the CDR3 reads TGTGCCATCAGTGAGTCTTGGGACCCCTCCTACAATGAGCAGTTCTTC.

The J gene is TRBJ1-5, the V gene TRBV10-3; D not resolved. This CDR3 region has 14 residues. Germline V gene sequence: CDR1 ENHRY, CDR2 SYGVKD. V shed 10 bases and J shed 0 bases, with 13 bases lying between them. The CDR3 DNA sequence: TGTGCCACGCAGGTTTCGCTTAGCAATCAGCCCCAGCATTTT. Protein: CATQVSLSNQPQHF.

This chain joins TRBV28 and TRBJ2-5; D might be TRBD1 or TRBD2, each matching 7 bases. The V and J ends lost 3 bases and 4 bases respectively, with 15 bases between them. Germline loops: CDR1 MDHEN, CDR2 SYDVKM. The CDR3 spans 15 residues. CDR3 amino acids: CASSFLAGGGETQYF. CDR3 coding DNA: TGTGCCAGCAGTTTCCTGGCAGGGGGGGGAGAGACCCAGTACTTC.

The chain couples TRBV6-1 to TRBJ2-1, with TRBD2 matching 7 bases. CDR1 is MNHNS, CDR2 SASEGT, per germline. V trimming: 5 bases; J trimming: 10 bases; junction bases outside the gene matches: 5. This CDR3 is built from 12 residues. CDR3 loop: CASSLWGGEQFF. As DNA, the CDR3 is TGTGCCAGCAGTCTCTGGGGAGGGGAGCAGTTCTTC.

Concerning this clone itself: This same CDR3 is encoded by further DNA sequences in the sample. This chain joins TRBV7-3 and TRBJ2-3, with 10 bases matching TRBD1. This CDR3 is 14 amino acids long. Per germline, CDR1 SGHTA and CDR2 FQGTGA. Losses at the gene ends were 5 bases for V and 6 bases for J; bases not matched to a gene: 5. Here the CDR3 DNA reads TGTGCCAGCAGCCCGGGGACAGGGGCGGATACGCAGTATTTT. This sequence encodes CASSPGTGADTQYF.

The rearrangement joins TRBV27 to TRBJ1-1, with D perhaps matching TRBD1 (5 bases). Trimming removed 5 bases from V and 6 bases from J, with 13 bases in between. CDR3 length: 13 amino acids. Germline V gene data show CDR1 as MNHEY and CDR2 as SMNVEV (reference sequence). CDR3 sequence (DNA): TGTGCCAGCAGTCAACAGGTAGGCGCTGAAGCTTTCTTT. The encoded protein is CASSQQVGAEAFF.

The chain is built from TRBV28 and TRBJ1-1; D may be TRBD1 (5 bases). Germline-derived CDR1 and CDR2 are MDHEN and SYDVKM. The CDR3 consists of 11 residues. Trimming left V 8 bases short and J 11 bases short, with 15 bases between. Written as DNA, the CDR3 is TGTGCCAGCGAGGGACCGGTGGCTGCTTTCTTT. Protein product: CASEGPVAAFF.

This clone is a singleton in its sample. The chain combines TRBV4-1 with TRBJ2-5, with D hard to call. V gave up 1 base and J gave up 1 base, with 7 bases separating them. Per germline, CDR1 MGHRA and CDR2 YSYEKL. The CDR3 sequence is 14 residues long. In nucleotides, the CDR3 is TGCGCCAGCAGCCAAGTGCAGGCCCAAGAGACCCAGTACTTC. Its translation is CASSQVQAQETQYF.